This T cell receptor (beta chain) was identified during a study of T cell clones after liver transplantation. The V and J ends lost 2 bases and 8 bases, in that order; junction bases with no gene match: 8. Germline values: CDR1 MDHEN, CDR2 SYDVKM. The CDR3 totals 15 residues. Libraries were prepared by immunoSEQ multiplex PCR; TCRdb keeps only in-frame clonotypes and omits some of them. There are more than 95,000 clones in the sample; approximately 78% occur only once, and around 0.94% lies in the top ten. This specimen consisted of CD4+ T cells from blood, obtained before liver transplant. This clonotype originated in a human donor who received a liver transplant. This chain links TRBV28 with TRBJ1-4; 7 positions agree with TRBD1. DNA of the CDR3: TGTGCCAGCAGTTTAATTTTAGGGGGCGGGGAAAAACTGTTTTTT. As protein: CASSLILGGGEKLFF.